The T cell receptor beta chain described here comes from a study of T cells after yellow fever vaccination. The wider study: The authors prepared low-cell-number fractions using SMART-Seq v4 Ultra Low Input. Points from the study as a whole: Primary-vaccination clones mostly resurfaced post-booster (96% CD4, roughly 87% CD8).

In regard to this clonotype: Its specificity is unknown.

TCRdb analysed the 5' RACE reads with MiXCR anew, one entry per CDR3 protein. Of 250,000 to 350,000 distinct CDR3 sequences in the sample, 8.5% to 10% were seen once. This CDR3 is 11 amino acids long. Between the trimmed V and J ends, which lost 3 bases and 7 bases, there was a span of 6 bases. The germline V gene encodes CDR1 LGHDT and CDR2 YNNKEL (reference sequence). The chain has TRBV3-1 and TRBJ1-1, with unresolved D. The specimen comprised CD4+ T cells sorted from PBMCs, sampled 5 days after the yellow fever booster vaccination. The receptor was isolated from a man between 18 and 29 years old who received the YFV17D yellow fever vaccine. The CDR3 DNA follows: TGTGCCAGCAGCCAGAGTAATGAAGCTTTCTTT. It encodes CASSQSNEAFF.